Below are 27 T cell receptor beta chains sequenced from a single sample in a study of cytomegalovirus exposure and HLA in healthy donors. 60 Vbeta and 13 Jbeta primers were used in PCR. Here immunoSEQ multiplex PCR was the method, and the copy in TCRdb shows in-frame clones only, minus some. This sample yields around 120,000 clones, of which 79% are seen a single time; 2% belongs to the top ten. The sequencing input was PBMCs. These receptors came from a man between 18 and 29 years old in good health and CMV-seronegative.

The V call is TRBV7-2, the J call TRBJ2-7; D is perhaps TRBD2 (6 bases). The germline V gene has CDR1 SGHTA and CDR2 FQGNSA. Trimming stripped 4 bases from V and 2 bases from J, with 12 bases between. This CDR3 has 14 amino acids. CDR3 nucleotide sequence: TGTGCCAGCAGCTCTGGCGGGATTCCCTACGAGCAGTACTTC. It is translated as CASSSGGIPYEQYF.

This clone was recorded once. This chain uses TRBV28 with TRBJ1-3; 8 nucleotides match TRBD1. The CDR3 sequence is 15 residues long. The germline V gene encodes CDR1 MDHEN and CDR2 SYDVKM. J was trimmed by 0 bases and V by 10 bases; bases with no gene match: 8. Written as DNA, the CDR3 is TGTGCCACCACAAGACAGGGGAACTCTGGAAACACCATATATTTT. This sequence encodes CATTRQGNSGNTIYF.

In its sample, this clone was seen a few times. The chain uses TRBV18 and TRBJ2-7; 8 positions match TRBD2. Germline CDR1 KGHSH, CDR2 LQKENI. V shed 3 bases and J 7 bases; nucleotides not matched to a gene: 8. The CDR3 consists of 14 residues. The CDR3 loop is CASSPGSPGGEQYF. CDR3 DNA: TGTGCCAGCTCACCGGGCTCCCCGGGGGGGGAGCAGTACTTC.

The CDR3 loop is CASVQRESYNEQFF. As DNA, the CDR3 is TGTGCCAGCGTCCAGCGGGAGTCCTACAATGAGCAGTTCTTC. This chain joins TRBV2 and TRBJ2-1, with TRBD2 identical over 8 bases. The germline gives CDR1 SNHLY, CDR2 FYNNEI. The CDR3 is 14 residues long. The J segment lost 1 base and the V segment lost 8 bases, leaving 4 bases of the junction unmatched.

The chain links TRBV19 to TRBJ2-1; tentative D call: TRBD1 (6 bases). Germline CDR1 is LNHDA and CDR2 is SQIVND (reference sequence). The V gene lost 1 base and the J gene lost 4 bases, with 11 bases spanning the gap. The CDR3 covers 15 residues. The CDR3 protein is CASSIGTAPYNEQFF. The CDR3 DNA sequence: TGTGCCAGTAGTATAGGGACAGCCCCTTACAATGAGCAGTTCTTC.

This clone showed up just once. The J gene is TRBJ2-7, the V gene TRBV29-1, with TRBD1 identical over 9 bases. The CDR3 contains 13 residues. From germline, CDR1 is SQVTM and CDR2 ANQGSEA. V was pared by 4 bases and J by 2 bases, with 3 bases of the junction left unmatched. CDR3 DNA: TGCAGCGTTGCCGGGACAGGGCCCTACGAGCAGTACTTC. Protein sequence: CSVAGTGPYEQYF.

The chain carries TRBV19 and TRBJ2-2; possible D gene TRBD2, 6 bases. The CDR3 is 16 residues long. V was pared by 3 bases and J by 7 bases, with 18 bases between. The V gene's germline CDR1 is LNHDA and CDR2 SQIVND (reference sequence). The CDR3 sequence: CASSIYGKRSGGELFF. CDR3 sequence (DNA): TGTGCCAGTAGTATTTATGGGAAGCGTAGCGGCGGGGAGCTGTTTTTT.

This clone has a handful of counts. The chain uses TRBV6-5 and TRBJ1-4, with 7 bases that match TRBD1. This CDR3 is 13 amino acids long. The germline gives CDR1 MNHEY, CDR2 SVGAGI. V shed 6 bases and J 8 bases; nucleotides not matched to a gene: 6. The CDR3 coding sequence is TGTGCCAGCAGCCTATGGACAGGAGAAAAACTGTTTTTT. Protein: CASSLWTGEKLFF.

This clone came up once. The chain uses TRBV27 and TRBJ2-2; possible D gene TRBD1, 6 bases. The germline CDR1 and CDR2 sequences are MNHEY and SMNVEV (reference sequence). The CDR3 spans 15 residues. V lost 5 bases to trimming and J lost 4 bases, with 14 bases between them. CDR3 sequence: CASSEIRDTTGELFF. The CDR3 DNA sequence: TGTGCCAGCAGTGAGATAAGGGACACCACCGGGGAGCTGTTTTTT.

This clone has just a few counts. V gene TRBV6-1 combines with J gene TRBJ1-2, with D possibly matching TRBD1 (5 bases). This CDR3 region has 14 residues. V lost 6 bases, J lost 0 bases, and 11 bases lay in between. Germline-derived CDR1 and CDR2 are MNHNS and SASEGT. CDR3 nucleotides: TGTGCCAGCAGGCGGGACTCCGCTAACTATGGCTACACCTTC. Its translation is CASRRDSANYGYTF.

The chain uses TRBV6-5 and TRBJ2-1; possibly TRBD2 for D (7 bases). This CDR3 region has 14 residues. The V gene's germline CDR1 is MNHEY and CDR2 SVGAGI. The ends were cut back, 0 bases at V and 8 bases at J, with 11 bases in the middle. CDR3 amino acids: CASSYSRGADEQFF. The DNA of the CDR3 is TGTGCCAGCAGTTACTCCCGGGGGGCCGATGAGCAGTTCTTC.

V gene TRBV29-1 combines with J gene TRBJ2-1; TRBD2 agrees at 8 bases. Trimming at V came to 7 bases and at J to 6 bases, leaving 2 bases not matched to a gene. Germline V CDR1 and CDR2: SQVTM, ANQGSEA. CDR3 length: 11 residues. CDR3 DNA: TGCAGCGCCACTAGCGGCAATGAGCAGTTCTTC. It specifies CSATSGNEQFF.

CDR3 region: CASSFGTGKPTNEKLFF. CDR3 DNA: TGTGCCAGCAGCTTCGGGACAGGGAAACCAACTAATGAAAAACTGTTTTTT. V usage is TRBV7-2 and J usage is TRBJ1-4; 9 bases match TRBD1. Unmatched junction bases numbered 5, after V lost 3 bases and J lost 0 bases. This CDR3 comprises 17 residues. Germline assignment: CDR1 SGHTA and CDR2 FQGNSA.

This clone has just a few counts. The genes are TRBV29-1 and TRBJ1-5; 9 bases map to TRBD1. Germline values: CDR1 SQVTM, CDR2 ANQGSEA. The V and J ends lost 6 bases and 7 bases, in that order; junction bases with no gene match: 7. The CDR3 has 13 residues. CDR3 sequence: CSVGTGQGQPQHF. CDR3 nucleotides: TGCAGCGTCGGGACAGGGCAGGGACAGCCCCAGCATTTT.

The chain has TRBV11-3 and TRBJ2-1; 11 positions agree with TRBD1. Germline CDR1 is SGHNT and CDR2 is YENEEA. The trim removed 5 bases at V and 9 bases at J, leaving 6 bases unmatched. The CDR3 is 14 residues long. This chain's CDR3 is CASSADRGLSEQFF. The DNA of the CDR3 is TGTGCCAGCAGCGCGGACAGGGGGCTAAGTGAGCAGTTCTTC.

The chain uses TRBV2 and TRBJ2-7, with D possibly TRBD2 on 5 matching bases. The V gene lost 8 bases and the J gene lost 2 bases, with 16 bases spanning the gap. The CDR3 extends over 14 amino acids. CDR1 and CDR2 from the germline V gene are SNHLY and FYNNEI. The CDR3 reads CASVDGIGAYEQYV. Here the CDR3 DNA reads TGTGCCAGCGTTGACGGGATAGGTGCCTACGAGCAGTACGTC.

The chain couples TRBV11-1 to TRBJ1-2, with no clear D. Trimming took off 5 bases at V and 7 bases at J, with 17 bases between the two ends. The CDR3 extends over 14 amino acids. Germline assignment: CDR1 SGHAT and CDR2 FQDESV (reference sequence). The CDR3 reads CASSPWTGESGYTF. DNA of the CDR3: TGTGCCAGCAGCCCTTGGACGGGAGAGAGTGGCTACACCTTC.

The chain carries TRBV28 and TRBJ1-5; no firm D call. Trimming shortened V by 3 bases and J by 2 bases, and 11 bases separated the two germline ends. The CDR3 is 15 amino acids. Germline V gene data show CDR1 as MDHEN and CDR2 as SYDVKM. CDR3 residues: CASSFSLGGNQPQHF. CDR3 coding DNA: TGTGCCAGCAGTTTTTCCTTGGGAGGCAATCAGCCCCAGCATTTT. The entire variable domain, with the rest obtained from reference TRBV28 and TRBJ1-5, is as follows: DVKVTQSSRYLVKRTGEKVFLECVQDMDHENMFWYRQDPGLGLRLIYFSYDVKMKEKGDIPEGYSVSREKKERFSLILESASTNQTSMYLCASSFSLGGNQPQHFGDGTRLSIL.

A few counts support this clone. V usage is TRBV6-1 and J usage is TRBJ1-4, with D maybe TRBD1 (5 bases). The CDR3 length is 14 residues. Germline V gives CDR1 MNHNS, CDR2 SASEGT. Trimming removed 3 bases from V and 5 bases from J, with 10 bases in between. The CDR3 coding sequence is TGTGCCAGCAGTGAGTCACGGGGGAATGAAAAACTGTTTTTT. Translated: CASSESRGNEKLFF.

This rearrangement joins TRBV27 to TRBJ2-5, with a tentative D call TRBD1 (5 bases). Trimming cost V 2 bases and J 5 bases, with 15 bases left between them. Germline CDR1 is MNHEY and CDR2 is SMNVEV (reference sequence). The CDR3 extends over 15 amino acids. The CDR3 DNA reads TGTGCCAGCAGTTTAAGGACATCCTTTCGGGAGACCCAGTACTTC. Amino acids: CASSLRTSFRETQYF.

This chain joins TRBV11-2 and TRBJ1-5; a possible D gene is TRBD1 (5 bases). V gave up 4 bases and J gave up 7 bases, with 11 bases separating them. The CDR3 contains 13 residues. Germline CDR1 SGHAT, CDR2 FQNNGV. In DNA form, the CDR3 reads TGTGCCAGCAGCTCTCAGGGTTGGCAGCCCCAGCATTTT. Translated: CASSSQGWQPQHF.

This clone was detected once. The chain carries TRBV11-2 and TRBJ2-6, with 8 nucleotides matching TRBD2. From germline, CDR1 is SGHAT and CDR2 FQNNGV. Trimming at V came to 5 bases and at J to 5 bases, leaving 8 bases not matched to a gene. This CDR3 region has 16 residues. CDR3 DNA: TGTGCCAGCAGCACACGTCGGGGGGGGAGGGCCAACGTCCTGACTTTC. Its translation: CASSTRRGGRANVLTF. Together with reference TRBV11-2 and TRBJ2-6, the CDR3 gives the full variable domain: EAGVAQSPRYKIIEKRQSVAFWCNPISGHATLYWYQQILGQGPKLLIQFQNNGVVDDSQLPKDRFSAERLKGVDSTLKIQPAKLEDSAVYLCASSTRRGGRANVLTFGAGSRLTVL.

The chain couples TRBV10-2 to TRBJ2-7; D is perhaps TRBD2 (6 bases). Germline values: CDR1 WSHSY, CDR2 SAAADI. The germline V and J ends were trimmed by 2 bases and 6 bases, with 17 bases remaining between them. This CDR3 region has 15 residues. DNA for the CDR3: TGCGCCAGCAGTGAGGTACGCGGGAATCCCTTCGAGCAGTACGTC. Protein product: CASSEVRGNPFEQYV.

The chain has TRBV7-2 and TRBJ1-1; 9 bases are a match to TRBD1. This CDR3 is built from 13 residues. CDR1 is SGHTA and CDR2 is FQGNSA in the germline V gene. The ends lost 5 bases at V and 7 bases at J; junction bases unmatched: 5. CDR3 sequence (DNA): TGTGCCAGCAGCGTGGGACAGGGTCGTGAAGCTTTCTTT. Translated: CASSVGQGREAFF.

The gene calls are TRBV5-4 and TRBJ2-5; 9 bases match TRBD2. Germline CDR1 is SGHNT and CDR2 is YYREEE (reference sequence). The V segment lost 0 bases and the J segment 4 bases; nucleotides outside the gene matches: 10. CDR3 length: 17 amino acids. CDR3 residues: CASSLGLAEGGAETQYF. For the CDR3, the DNA is TGTGCCAGCAGCTTGGGACTAGCGGAGGGAGGGGCAGAGACCCAGTACTTC.

The chain is built from TRBV19 and TRBJ2-7; 11 nucleotides agree with TRBD1. V shed 6 bases, J shed 7 bases, and the junction held 5 bases outside the gene matches. Germline lookup yields CDR1 LNHDA and CDR2 SQIVND (reference sequence). The CDR3 is 13 amino acids. CDR3 residues: CASSRTGGGEQYV. In DNA, the CDR3 is TGTGCCAGTAGCCGGACAGGGGGCGGGGAGCAGTACGTC.

This clone was seen only once. In DNA form, the CDR3 reads TGTGCCAGCAGCTTCAGGGGCAACTATGGCTACACCTTC. Protein product: CASSFRGNYGYTF. This chain links TRBV7-9 with TRBJ1-2, with a tentative D call TRBD1 (6 bases). With 3 bases removed from V and 2 bases from J, the gap between germline ends came to 7 bases. Germline CDR1 and CDR2: SEHNR and FQNEAQ (reference sequence). The CDR3 has 13 residues.